This record looks at one T cell receptor (beta chain) sequence and its context. What it binds is not known. This sample stems from a study of T cells in localized non-small cell lung cancer. The study's findings and limits: The study detected a median roughly 61 of the top 100 tumor clones in adjacent lung.

This CDR3 is 14 amino acids long. The germline gives CDR1 MGHDK, CDR2 SYGVNS. Trimming pared 3 bases from V and 0 bases from J, leaving 8 bases between. Clones were sequenced by immunoSEQ multiplex PCR, and TCRdb holds only the in-frame ones, with some missing. This table has around 50,000 clones, roughly four fifths appearing once. The chain carries TRBV25-1 and TRBJ1-2; no clear D gene. The sample was peripheral blood, taken before any cancer treatment. This receptor was identified in a female donor at least 60 years old with stage II squamous cell lung carcinoma. The CDR3 is CASSEGGTNYGYTF. The CDR3 nucleotides read TGTGCCAGCAGTGAGGGTGGGACTAACTATGGCTACACCTTC.